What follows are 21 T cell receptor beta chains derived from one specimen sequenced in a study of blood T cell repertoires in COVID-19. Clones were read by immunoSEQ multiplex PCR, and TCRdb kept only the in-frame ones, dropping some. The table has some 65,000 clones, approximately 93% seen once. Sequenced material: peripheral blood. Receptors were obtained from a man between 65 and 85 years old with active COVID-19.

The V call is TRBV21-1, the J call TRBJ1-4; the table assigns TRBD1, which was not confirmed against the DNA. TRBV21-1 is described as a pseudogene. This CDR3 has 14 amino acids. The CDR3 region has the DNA TGTGCCAGCAGCCCAGGGGCTTATCTTGAAAAACTGTTTTTT. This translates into CASSPGAYLEKLFF.

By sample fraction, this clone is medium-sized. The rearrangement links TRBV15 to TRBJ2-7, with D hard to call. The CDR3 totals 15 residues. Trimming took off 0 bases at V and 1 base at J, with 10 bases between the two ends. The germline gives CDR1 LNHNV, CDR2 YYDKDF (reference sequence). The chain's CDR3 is CATSRDRSVSYEQYV. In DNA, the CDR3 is TGTGCCACCAGCAGAGATCGATCAGTTTCCTACGAGCAGTACGTC.

In DNA, the CDR3 is TGCAGCGTTGAAGGGCTAGCGGGGGGGACGAGGCGGCAGTTCTTC. This encodes CSVEGLAGGTRRQFF. The V gene is TRBV29-1, the J gene TRBJ2-1, with TRBD2 matching over 12 bases. This CDR3 contains 15 residues. With 1 base clipped from V and 12 bases from J, the junction kept 10 bases outside the gene matches. Germline CDR1 reads SQVTM; CDR2 reads ANQGSEA.

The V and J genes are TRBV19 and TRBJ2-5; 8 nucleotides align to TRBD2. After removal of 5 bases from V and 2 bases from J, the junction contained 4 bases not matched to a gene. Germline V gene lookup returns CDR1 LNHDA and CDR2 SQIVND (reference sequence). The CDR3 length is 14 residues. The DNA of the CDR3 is TGTGCCAGTAGTTCGGGGGGGTTTCAAGAGACCCAGTACTTC. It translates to CASSSGGFQETQYF.

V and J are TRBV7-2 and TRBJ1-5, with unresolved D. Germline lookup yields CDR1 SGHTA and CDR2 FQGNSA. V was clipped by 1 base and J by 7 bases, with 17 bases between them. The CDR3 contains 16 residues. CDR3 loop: CASSLGPLGPGQPQHF. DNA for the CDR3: TGTGCCAGCAGCTTAGGCCCACTAGGGCCGGGGCAGCCCCAGCATTTT.

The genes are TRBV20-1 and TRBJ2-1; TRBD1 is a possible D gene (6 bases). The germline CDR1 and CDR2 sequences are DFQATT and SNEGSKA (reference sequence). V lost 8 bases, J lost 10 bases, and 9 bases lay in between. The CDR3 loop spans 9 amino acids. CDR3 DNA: TGCAGTTCGGGGACAGAGCAGTTCTTC. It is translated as CSSGTEQFF.

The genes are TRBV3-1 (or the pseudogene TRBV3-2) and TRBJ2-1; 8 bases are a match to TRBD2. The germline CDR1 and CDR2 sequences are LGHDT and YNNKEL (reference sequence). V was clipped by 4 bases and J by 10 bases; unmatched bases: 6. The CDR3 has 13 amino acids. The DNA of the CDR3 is TGTGCCAGCAGCCTACGGGGGGGCTGGGAGCAGTTCTTC. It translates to CASSLRGGWEQFF.

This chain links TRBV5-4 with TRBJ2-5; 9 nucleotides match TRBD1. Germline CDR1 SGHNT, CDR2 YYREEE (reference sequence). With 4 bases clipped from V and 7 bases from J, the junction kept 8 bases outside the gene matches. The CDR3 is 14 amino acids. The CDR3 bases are TGTGCCAGCAGCGGGACAGGGAGGGGGGTGACCCAGTACTTC. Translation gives CASSGTGRGVTQYF.

DNA for the CDR3: TGTGCCAGCAGTTCGGGACAGGACTCTGGAAACACCATATATTTT. It codes for CASSSGQDSGNTIYF. This chain connects TRBV6-5 to TRBJ1-3; TRBD1 aligns across 8 bases. CDR3 length: 15 residues. The J segment lost 0 bases and the V segment lost 4 bases, leaving 2 bases of the junction unmatched. The V gene's germline CDR1 is MNHEY and CDR2 SVGAGI.

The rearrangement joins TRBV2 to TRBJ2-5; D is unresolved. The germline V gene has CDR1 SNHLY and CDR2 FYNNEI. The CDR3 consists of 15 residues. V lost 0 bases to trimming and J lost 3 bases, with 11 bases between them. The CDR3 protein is CASSEARNLKETQYF. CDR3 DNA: TGTGCCAGCAGTGAAGCCAGGAACTTAAAAGAGACCCAGTACTTC.

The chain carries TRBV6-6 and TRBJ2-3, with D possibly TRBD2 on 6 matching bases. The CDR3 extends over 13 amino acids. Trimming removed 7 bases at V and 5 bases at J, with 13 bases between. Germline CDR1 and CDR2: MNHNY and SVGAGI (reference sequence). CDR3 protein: CASTSRGLDTQYF. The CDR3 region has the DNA TGTGCCAGCACGTCTCGGGGGTTAGATACGCAGTATTTT.

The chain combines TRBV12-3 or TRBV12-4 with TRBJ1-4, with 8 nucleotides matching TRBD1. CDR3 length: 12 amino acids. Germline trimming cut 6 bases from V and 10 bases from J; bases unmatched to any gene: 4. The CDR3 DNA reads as TGTGCCAGCAGATCGGACAGGGTAAAACTGTTTTTT. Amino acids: CASRSDRVKLFF.

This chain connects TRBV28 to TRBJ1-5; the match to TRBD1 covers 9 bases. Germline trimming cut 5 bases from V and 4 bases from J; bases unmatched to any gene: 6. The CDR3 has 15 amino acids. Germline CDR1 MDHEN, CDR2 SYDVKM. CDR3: CASSDRTGANQPQHF. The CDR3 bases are TGTGCCAGCAGTGACAGGACAGGGGCGAATCAGCCCCAGCATTTT.

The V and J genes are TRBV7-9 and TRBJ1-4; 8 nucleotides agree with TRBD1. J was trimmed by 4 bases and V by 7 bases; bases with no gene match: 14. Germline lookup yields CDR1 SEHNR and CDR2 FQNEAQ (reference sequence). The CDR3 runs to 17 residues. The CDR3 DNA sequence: TGTGCCAGCACCCTTACCGTAGGCGGACAGGGTAATGAAAAACTGTTTTTT. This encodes CASTLTVGGQGNEKLFF.

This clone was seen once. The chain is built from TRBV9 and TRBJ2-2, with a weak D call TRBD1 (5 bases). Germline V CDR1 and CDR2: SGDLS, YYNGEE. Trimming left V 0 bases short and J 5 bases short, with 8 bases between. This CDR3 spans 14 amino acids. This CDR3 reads CASSVEQATGELFF. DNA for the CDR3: TGTGCCAGCAGCGTAGAACAGGCAACCGGGGAGCTGTTTTTT.

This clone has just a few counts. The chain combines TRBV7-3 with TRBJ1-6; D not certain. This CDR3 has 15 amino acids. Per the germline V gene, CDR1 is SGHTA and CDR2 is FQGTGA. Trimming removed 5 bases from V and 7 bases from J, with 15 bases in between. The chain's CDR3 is CASSRRGSENSPLHF. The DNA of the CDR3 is TGTGCCAGCAGCCGCCGCGGATCGGAGAATTCACCCCTCCACTTT.

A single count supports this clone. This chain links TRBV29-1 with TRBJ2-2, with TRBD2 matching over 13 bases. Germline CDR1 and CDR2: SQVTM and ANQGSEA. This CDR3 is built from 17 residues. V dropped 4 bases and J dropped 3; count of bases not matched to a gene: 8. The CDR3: CSVASLLAGGHTGELFF. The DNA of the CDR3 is TGCAGCGTTGCTTCGCTACTAGCGGGGGGGCACACCGGGGAGCTGTTTTTT.

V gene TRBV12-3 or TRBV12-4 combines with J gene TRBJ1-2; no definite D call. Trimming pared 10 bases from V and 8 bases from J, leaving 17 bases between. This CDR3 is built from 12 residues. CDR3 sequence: CATTPSGHGYTF. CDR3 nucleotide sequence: TGTGCCACCACACCAAGCGGTCACGGCTACACCTTC.

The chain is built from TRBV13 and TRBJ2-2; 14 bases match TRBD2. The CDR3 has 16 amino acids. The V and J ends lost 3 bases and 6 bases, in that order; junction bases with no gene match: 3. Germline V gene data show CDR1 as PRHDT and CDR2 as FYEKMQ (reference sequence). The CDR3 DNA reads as TGTGCCAGCAGCTTGACTAGCGGGGGGGTTGCCGGGGAGCTGTTTTTT. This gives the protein CASSLTSGGVAGELFF.

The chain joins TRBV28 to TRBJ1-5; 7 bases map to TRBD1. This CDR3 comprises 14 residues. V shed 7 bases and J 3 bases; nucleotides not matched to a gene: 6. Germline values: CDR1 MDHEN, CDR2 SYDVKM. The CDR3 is CASKSGQYNQPQHF. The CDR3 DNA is TGTGCCAGCAAGTCGGGACAGTACAATCAGCCCCAGCATTTT. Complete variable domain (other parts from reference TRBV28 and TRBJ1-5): DVKVTQSSRYLVKRTGEKVFLECVQDMDHENMFWYRQDPGLGLRLIYFSYDVKMKEKGDIPEGYSVSREKKERFSLILESASTNQTSMYLCASKSGQYNQPQHFGDGTRLSIL.

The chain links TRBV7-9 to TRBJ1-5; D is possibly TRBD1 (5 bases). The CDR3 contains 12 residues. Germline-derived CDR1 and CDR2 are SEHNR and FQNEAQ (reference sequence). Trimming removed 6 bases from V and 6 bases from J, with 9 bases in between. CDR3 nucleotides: TGTGCCAGCAGTCAGGGCTCTCAGCCCCAGCATTTT. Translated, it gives CASSQGSQPQHF.